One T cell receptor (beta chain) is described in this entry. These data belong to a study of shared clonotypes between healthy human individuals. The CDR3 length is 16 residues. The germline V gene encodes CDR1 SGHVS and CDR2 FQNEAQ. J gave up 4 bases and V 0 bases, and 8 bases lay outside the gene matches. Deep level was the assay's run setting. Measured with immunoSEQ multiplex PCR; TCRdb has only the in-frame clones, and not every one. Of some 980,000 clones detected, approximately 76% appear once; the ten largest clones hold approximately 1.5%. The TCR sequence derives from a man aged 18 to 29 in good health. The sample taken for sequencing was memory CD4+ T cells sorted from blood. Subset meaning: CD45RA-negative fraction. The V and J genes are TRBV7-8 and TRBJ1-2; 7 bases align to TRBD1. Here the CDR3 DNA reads TGTGCCAGCAGCTTAGCCATAGGGGGCGCGGGCTATGGCTACACCTTC. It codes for CASSLAIGGAGYGYTF.